The 14 T cell receptor beta chains in this list originate from one sample, sequenced in a study of shared T cell receptors in the human thymus. The data were produced by immunoSEQ multiplex PCR, yet TCRdb's version contains in-frame clones alone and is incomplete. The sample has 72,000 or so clones, about 95% seen once. The sequenced material came from thymocytes. These receptors originate from a human donor.

J is TRBJ2-1 and V is TRBV19; D is unclear. Trimming cost V 3 bases and J 10 bases, with 10 bases left between them. CDR1 LNHDA and CDR2 SQIVND come from the germline V gene (reference sequence). The length of the CDR3 is 12 residues. This chain's CDR3 is CASSILVEEQFF. CDR3 nucleotide sequence: TGTGCCAGTAGTATCTTGGTGGAGGAGCAGTTCTTC.

The J gene is TRBJ1-5, the V gene TRBV21-1; the listed D gene, TRBD1, was not tested against the DNA. TRBV21-1 is a pseudogene locus. This CDR3 has 13 residues. The DNA for the CDR3 is TGTGCCAGCAGCCCGGGACAGAGTCAGCCCCAGCATTTT. Translation gives CASSPGQSQPQHF.

This clone was counted a single time. The chain employs TRBV9 and TRBJ1-4, with a weak D call TRBD1 (6 bases). Trimming removed 2 bases from V and 6 bases from J, with 17 bases in between. The CDR3 totals 16 residues. CDR1 and CDR2 from the germline V gene are SGDLS and YYNGEE. CDR3 residues: CASSVAAGGGHEKLFF. The CDR3 DNA reads as TGTGCCAGCAGCGTGGCGGCCGGTGGGGGCCATGAAAAACTGTTTTTT.

This CDR3 reads CASSSRDRVGPNYGYTF. The CDR3 DNA is TGTGCCAGCAGTTCCCGGGACAGGGTCGGCCCTAACTATGGCTACACCTTC. The gene calls are TRBV9 and TRBJ1-2; 9 bases line up with TRBD1. Trimming took 5 bases from V and 0 from J; bases not matched to a gene: 11. The CDR3 totals 17 residues. Germline CDR1 is SGDLS and CDR2 is YYNGEE.

J is TRBJ1-6 and V is TRBV4-3; D is ambiguous. Trimming took 0 bases from V and 0 from J, leaving 9 bases between them. Germline CDR1 reads LGHNA; CDR2 reads YSLEER. The CDR3 contains 17 residues. The CDR3 sequence: CASSQEKHSSYNSPLHF. Written as DNA, the CDR3 is TGCGCCAGCAGCCAAGAAAAACACAGCTCCTATAATTCACCCCTCCACTTT.

V gene TRBV5-1 combines with J gene TRBJ1-1; possibly TRBD1 for D (5 bases). CDR3 length equals 17 residues. Germline V gives CDR1 SGHRS, CDR2 YFSETQ. The V end was cut by 1 base, the J end by 4 bases, with 20 bases between. CDR3 in DNA: TGCGCCAGCAGCTTGTTTGAGGGGACGGGGGAGAGCACTGAAGCTTTCTTT. Its protein is CASSLFEGTGESTEAFF.

The chain couples TRBV4-3 to TRBJ1-1; D possibly corresponds to TRBD1 (5 bases). Germline lookup yields CDR1 LGHNA and CDR2 YSLEER. The CDR3 is 15 residues long. The V and J ends lost 1 base and 1 base respectively, with 10 bases between them. For the CDR3, the DNA is TGCGCCAGCAGCCAAGGGGGGATCGAGAACACTGAAGCTTTCTTT. This gives the protein CASSQGGIENTEAFF.

The rearrangement joins TRBV23-1 to TRBJ1-2, with a possible D match to TRBD1 (5 bases). TRBV23-1 is recorded as an ORF, its role being uncertain. V lost 4 bases to trimming and J lost 2 bases, with 14 bases between them. The CDR3 has 15 residues. The CDR3 reads CASSLAFDRNYGYTF. The CDR3 DNA follows: TGCGCCAGCAGTCTAGCGTTCGACAGAAACTATGGCTACACCTTC.

The rearrangement links TRBV15 to TRBJ1-1; unclear D gene. Germline values: CDR1 LNHNV, CDR2 YYDKDF (reference sequence). Trimming left V 6 bases short and J 6 bases short, with 20 bases between. The CDR3 is 15 amino acids. The DNA for the CDR3 is TGTGCCACCAGGGCTCCACGGATCGGCTTAGCTGAAGCTTTCTTT. Translating it yields CATRAPRIGLAEAFF.

The V gene is TRBV13, the J gene TRBJ2-3, with D uncertain. This CDR3 region has 17 residues. Trimming cost V 1 base and J 0 bases, with 14 bases left between them. Germline V gene lookup returns CDR1 PRHDT and CDR2 FYEKMQ (reference sequence). DNA of the CDR3: TGTGCCAGCAGCTTAGATAAAGGGATGGGTAGCACAGATACGCAGTATTTT. It is translated as CASSLDKGMGSTDTQYF.

This clone was seen a handful of times. This rearrangement joins TRBV15 to TRBJ1-1, with D unresolved. The CDR3 contains 12 residues. Looked up from germline, CDR1 is LNHNV and CDR2 is YYDKDF (reference sequence). Trimming took 4 bases from V and 3 from J, leaving 6 bases between them. CDR3 protein: CATSISYTEAFF. DNA of the CDR3: TGTGCCACCAGCATCAGTTACACTGAAGCTTTCTTT. Filled out from reference TRBV15 and TRBJ1-1, the complete variable domain reads DAMVIQNPRYQVTQFGKPVTLSCSQTLNHNVMYWYQQKSSQAPKLLFHYYDKDFNNEADTPDNFQSRRPNTSFCFLDIRSPGLGDTAMYLCATSISYTEAFFGQGTRLTVV.

J is TRBJ2-6 and V is TRBV7-2; D perhaps matches TRBD2 (6 bases). Germline CDR1 SGHTA, CDR2 FQGNSA. V lost 1 base and J 2 bases, leaving 6 bases between the germline ends. The CDR3 length is 15 residues. The CDR3 here is CASSLGTTGANVLTF. For the CDR3, the DNA is TGTGCCAGCAGCTTAGGGACTACTGGGGCCAACGTCCTGACTTTC.

The chain combines TRBV27 with TRBJ2-7; 8 bases are shared with TRBD1. In germline, CDR1 is MNHEY, CDR2 SMNVEV (reference sequence). The V segment lost 5 bases and the J segment 1 base; nucleotides outside the gene matches: 16. This CDR3 contains 18 residues. CDR3 amino acids: CASSPHIPGGKNSYEQYF. CDR3 coding DNA: TGTGCCAGCAGTCCCCACATCCCAGGGGGCAAGAATTCCTACGAGCAGTACTTC.

This chain uses TRBV9 with TRBJ1-1; D is unclear. Trimming removed 0 bases at V and 4 bases at J, with 7 bases between. Germline loops: CDR1 SGDLS, CDR2 YYNGEE. This CDR3 contains 13 residues. CDR3 sequence reads: CASSVEVSTEAFF. CDR3 bases: TGTGCCAGCAGCGTAGAGGTGAGCACTGAAGCTTTCTTT.